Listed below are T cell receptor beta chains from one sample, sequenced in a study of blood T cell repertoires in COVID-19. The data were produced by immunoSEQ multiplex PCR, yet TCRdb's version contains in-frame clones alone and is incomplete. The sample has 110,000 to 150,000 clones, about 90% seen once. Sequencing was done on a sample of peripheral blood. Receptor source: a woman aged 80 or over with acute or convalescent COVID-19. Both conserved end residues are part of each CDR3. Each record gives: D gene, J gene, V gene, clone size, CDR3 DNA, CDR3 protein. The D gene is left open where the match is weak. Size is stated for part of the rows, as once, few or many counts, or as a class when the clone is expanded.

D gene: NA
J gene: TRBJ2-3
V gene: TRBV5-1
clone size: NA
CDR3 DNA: TGCGCCAGCAGCTTGTCGGGAGCTAGCACAGATACGCAGTATTTT
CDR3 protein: CASSLSGASTDTQYF

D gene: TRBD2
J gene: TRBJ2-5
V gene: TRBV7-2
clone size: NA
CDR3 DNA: TGTGCCAGCAGCGGAAGGACTAGCGGGGGGCAAGAGACCCAGTACTTC
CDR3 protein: CASSGRTSGGQETQYF

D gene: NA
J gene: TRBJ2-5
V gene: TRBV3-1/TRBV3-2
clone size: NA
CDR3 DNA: TGTGCCAGCAGCCAAGGCGCGCCTCGGGAGTACTTC
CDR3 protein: CASSQGAPREYF

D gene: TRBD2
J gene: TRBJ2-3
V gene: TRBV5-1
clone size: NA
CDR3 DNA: TGCGCCAGCAGCTTGAGTGGCGGGGGGGCCCACGGGTCGGGCACAGATACGCAGTATTTT
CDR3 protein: CASSLSGGGAHGSGTDTQYF

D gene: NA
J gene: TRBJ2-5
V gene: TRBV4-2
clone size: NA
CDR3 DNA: TGTGCCAGCAGCCCCCGCGCACAGGATGAGACCCAGTACTTC
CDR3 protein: CASSPRAQDETQYF

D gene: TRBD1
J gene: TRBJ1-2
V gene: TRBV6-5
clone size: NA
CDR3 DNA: TGTGCCACGTCGGCAGGGGACAGGGATGGAGGCTACACCTTC
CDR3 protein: CATSAGDRDGGYTF

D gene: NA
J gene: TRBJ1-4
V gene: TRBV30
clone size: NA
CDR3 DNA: TGTGCCTGGAGTGCCCAGGTGGGCCCGGGAGGAAAACTGTTTTTT
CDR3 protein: CAWSAQVGPGGKLFF

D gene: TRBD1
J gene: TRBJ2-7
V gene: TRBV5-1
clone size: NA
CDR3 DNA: TGCGCCAGCAGCTTTACAGACAGGGACCCCAACTACGAGCAGTACTTC
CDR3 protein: CASSFTDRDPNYEQYF

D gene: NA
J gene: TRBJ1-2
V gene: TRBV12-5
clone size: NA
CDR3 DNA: TGTGCTAGTGGCCCGACAGACCCGTTCTATGGCTACACCTTC
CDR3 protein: CASGPTDPFYGYTF

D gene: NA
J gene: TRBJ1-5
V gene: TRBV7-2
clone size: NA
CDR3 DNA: TGTGCCAGCAGCTCAAGACCCCTCGGGAATCAGCCCCAGCATTTT
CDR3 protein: CASSSRPLGNQPQHF

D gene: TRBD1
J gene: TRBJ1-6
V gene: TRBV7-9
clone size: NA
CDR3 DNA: TGTGCCAGCAGCCCCCACGGGACAGGGAATTCACCCCTCCACTTT
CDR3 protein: CASSPHGTGNSPLHF

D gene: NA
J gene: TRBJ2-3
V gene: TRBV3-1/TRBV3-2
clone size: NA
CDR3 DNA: TGTGCCAGCAGCCAAGGACAGGAGTTATGGTCAGATACGCAGTATTTT
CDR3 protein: CASSQGQELWSDTQYF

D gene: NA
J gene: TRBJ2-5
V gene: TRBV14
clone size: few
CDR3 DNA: TGTGCCAGCAGCCCCACGGCAGGGCAAGAGACCCAGTACTTC
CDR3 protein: CASSPTAGQETQYF

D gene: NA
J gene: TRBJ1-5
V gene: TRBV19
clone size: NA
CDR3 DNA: TGTGCCAGTAGTAAAGGCAGGGTAAGCAATCAGCCCCAGCATTTT
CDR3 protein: CASSKGRVSNQPQHF

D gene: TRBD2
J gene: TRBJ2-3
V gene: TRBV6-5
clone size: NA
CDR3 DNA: TGTGCCAGCAACAGCGGGGGGGCTAGAGATACGCAGTATTTT
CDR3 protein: CASNSGGARDTQYF

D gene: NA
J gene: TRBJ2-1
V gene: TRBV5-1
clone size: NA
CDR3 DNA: TGCGCCAGCACCCCGGTCCCGAAAATCTCCTACAATGAGCAGTTCTTC
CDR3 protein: CASTPVPKISYNEQFF

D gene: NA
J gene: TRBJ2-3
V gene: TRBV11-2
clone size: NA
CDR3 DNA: TGTGCCAGCAGCCACCAGGGGAGGGCAGATACGCAGTATTTT
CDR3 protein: CASSHQGRADTQYF

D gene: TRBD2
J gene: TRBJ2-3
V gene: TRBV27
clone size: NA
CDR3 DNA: TGTGCCAGCAGTTTATTCTCGACCCCTTGGGTAGCGGGGACCACAGATACGCAGTATTTT
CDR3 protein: CASSLFSTPWVAGTTDTQYF

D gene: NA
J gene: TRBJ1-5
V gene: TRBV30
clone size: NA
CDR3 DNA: TGTGCCTGGAGTGGACAGATCAATCAGCCCCAGCATTTT
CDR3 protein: CAWSGQINQPQHF

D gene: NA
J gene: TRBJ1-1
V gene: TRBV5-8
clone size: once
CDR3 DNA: TGTGCCAGCAGCCCGGCGGGGTGGAGGGGGGGATTAAACACTGAAGCTTTCTTT
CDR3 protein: CASSPAGWRGGLNTEAFF

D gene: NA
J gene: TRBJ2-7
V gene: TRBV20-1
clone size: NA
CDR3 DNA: TGCAGTGCTAGTCGGGGATCCTCCTACGAGCAGTACTTC
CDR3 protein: CSASRGSSYEQYF

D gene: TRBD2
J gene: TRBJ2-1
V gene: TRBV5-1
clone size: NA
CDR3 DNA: TGCGCCAGCAGCTTGGAGTTAGCGGGGGAGCAGTTCTTC
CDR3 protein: CASSLELAGEQFF

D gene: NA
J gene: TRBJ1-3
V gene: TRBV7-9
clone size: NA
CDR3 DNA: TGTGCCAGCAGCTTCAGCGGACCTGGAAACACCATATATTTT
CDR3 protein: CASSFSGPGNTIYF

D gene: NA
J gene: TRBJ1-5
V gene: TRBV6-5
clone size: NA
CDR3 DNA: TGTGCCAGCAGTTACTCGAGAGGGAACCAGCCCCAGCATTTT
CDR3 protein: CASSYSRGNQPQHF

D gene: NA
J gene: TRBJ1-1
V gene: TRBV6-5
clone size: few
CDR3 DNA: TGTGCCAGCAGTTACGAGGAATACACTGAAGCTTTCTTT
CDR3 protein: CASSYEEYTEAFF

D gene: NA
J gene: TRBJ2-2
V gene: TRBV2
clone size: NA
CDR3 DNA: TGTGCCAGCAGTGAAGTGGGTCAGACAGGCCCGTCCGGGGAGCTGTTTTTT
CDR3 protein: CASSEVGQTGPSGELFF

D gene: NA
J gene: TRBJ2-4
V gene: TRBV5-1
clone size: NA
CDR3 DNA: TGCGCCAGCAGCTTGATTGGGGAGGAAAACATTCAGTACTTC
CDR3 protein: CASSLIGEENIQYF

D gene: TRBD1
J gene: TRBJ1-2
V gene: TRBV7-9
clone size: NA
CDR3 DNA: TGTGCCAGCAGCTTAGGACAGGGATCGGACTATGGCTACACCTTC
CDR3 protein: CASSLGQGSDYGYTF

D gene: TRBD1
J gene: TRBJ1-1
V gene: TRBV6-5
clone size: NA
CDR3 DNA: TGTGCCAGCATTCGGTCGGGACAGGGATGGACTGAAGCTTTCTTT
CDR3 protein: CASIRSGQGWTEAFF

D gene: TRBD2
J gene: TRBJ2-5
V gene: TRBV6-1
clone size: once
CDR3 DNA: TGTGCCAGCAGTGAGGGACTAGTCCCAGAGACCCAGTACTTC
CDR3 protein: CASSEGLVPETQYF

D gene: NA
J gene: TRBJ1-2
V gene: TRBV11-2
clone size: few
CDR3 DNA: TGTGCCAGCAGCTTAGGTGTTGGCACCCTCTATGGCTACACCTTC
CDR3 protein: CASSLGVGTLYGYTF

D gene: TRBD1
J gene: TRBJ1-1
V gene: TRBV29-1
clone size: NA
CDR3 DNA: TGCAGCGTTGAAGGACAGGGGAACACTGAAGCTTTCTTT
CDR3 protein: CSVEGQGNTEAFF

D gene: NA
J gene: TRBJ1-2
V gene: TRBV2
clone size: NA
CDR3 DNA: TGTGCCAGCAGTACCGACAGCTATGGCTACACCTTC
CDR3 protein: CASSTDSYGYTF

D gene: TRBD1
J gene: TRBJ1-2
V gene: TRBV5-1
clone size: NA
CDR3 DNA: TGCGCCAGCAGCTTATTGTTTGGGACAGGGGTTAACTATGGCTACACCTTC
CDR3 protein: CASSLLFGTGVNYGYTF

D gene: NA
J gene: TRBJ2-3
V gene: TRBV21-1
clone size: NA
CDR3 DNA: TGTGCCAGCAGCAGAAGGACTAGCGGGGGGGAGGAGGATACGCAGTATTTT
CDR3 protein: CASSRRTSGGEEDTQYF

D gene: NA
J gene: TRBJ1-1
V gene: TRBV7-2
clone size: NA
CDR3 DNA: TGTGCCAGCAGCTTAAGGGTCAGGGTAGAAGCTTTCTTT
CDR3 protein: CASSLRVRVEAFF

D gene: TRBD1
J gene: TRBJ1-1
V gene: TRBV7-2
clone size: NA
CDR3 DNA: TGTGCCAGCAGCTCACAGGGGGACACTGAAGCTTTCTTT
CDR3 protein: CASSSQGDTEAFF

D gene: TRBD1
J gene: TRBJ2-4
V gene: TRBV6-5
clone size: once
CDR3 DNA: TGTGCCAGCAGTTCACTGACAGGGGGCAAAAACATTCAGTACTTC
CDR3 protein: CASSSLTGGKNIQYF

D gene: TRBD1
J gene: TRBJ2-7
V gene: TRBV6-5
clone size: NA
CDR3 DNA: TGTGCCACCGTCACGCCGGGACAGGTCCACGAGCAGTACTTC
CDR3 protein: CATVTPGQVHEQYF

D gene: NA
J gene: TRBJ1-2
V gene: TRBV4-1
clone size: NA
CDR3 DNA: TGCGCCAGCAGCCAAGTACGCAGCTTGGACTCTAACTATGGCTACACCTTC
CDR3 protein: CASSQVRSLDSNYGYTF

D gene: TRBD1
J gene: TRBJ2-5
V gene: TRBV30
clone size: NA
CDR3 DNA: TGTGCCTGGAGTAGACAGGGGACCGAGACCCAGTACTTC
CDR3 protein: CAWSRQGTETQYF

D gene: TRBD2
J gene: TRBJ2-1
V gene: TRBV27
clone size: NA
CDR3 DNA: TGTGCCAGCAGTTACGGACTAGCGGGGTACAATGAGCAGTTCTTC
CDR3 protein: CASSYGLAGYNEQFF

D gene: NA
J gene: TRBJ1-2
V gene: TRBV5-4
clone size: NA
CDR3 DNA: TGTGCCAGCAGCGTCCCGTCCCAGGCCAACTATGGCTACACCTTC
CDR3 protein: CASSVPSQANYGYTF

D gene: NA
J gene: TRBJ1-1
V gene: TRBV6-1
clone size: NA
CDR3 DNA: TGTGCCAGCAGTGAACTCGGACTGCCTGCAGCTTTCTTT
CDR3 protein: CASSELGLPAAFF

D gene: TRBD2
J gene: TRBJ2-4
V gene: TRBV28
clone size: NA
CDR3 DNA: TGTGCCAGCAGTTTCGGGGGGGCCGCCAAAAACATTCAGTACTTC
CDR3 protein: CASSFGGAAKNIQYF

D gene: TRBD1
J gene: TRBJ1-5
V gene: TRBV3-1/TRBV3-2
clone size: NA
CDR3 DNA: TGTGCCAGCAGCCAAGATGGGGACAGGAGGGAGATAAGGGATCGCAATCAGCCCCAGCATTTT
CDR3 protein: CASSQDGDRREIRDRNQPQHF

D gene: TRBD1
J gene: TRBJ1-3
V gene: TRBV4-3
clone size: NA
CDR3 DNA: TGCGCCAGCAGCCCCAAGCGGCCCCCGACAGGGGGGCCTGGAAACACCATATATTTT
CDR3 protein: CASSPKRPPTGGPGNTIYF

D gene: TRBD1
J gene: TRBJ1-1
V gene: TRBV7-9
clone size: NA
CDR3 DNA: TGTGCCAGCAGCCCCTACCTGACAGGGGACCCTATTGAAGCTTTCTTT
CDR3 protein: CASSPYLTGDPIEAFF

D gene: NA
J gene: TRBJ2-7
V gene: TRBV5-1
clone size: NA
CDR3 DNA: TGCGCCAGCATCTGGGGGCCGGGGGGCCACTACGAGCAGTACTTC
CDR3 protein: CASIWGPGGHYEQYF

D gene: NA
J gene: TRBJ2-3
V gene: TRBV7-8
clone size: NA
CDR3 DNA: TGTGCCAGCACCCGGGCGGGGACGAGCACAGATACGCAGTATTTT
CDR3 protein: CASTRAGTSTDTQYF

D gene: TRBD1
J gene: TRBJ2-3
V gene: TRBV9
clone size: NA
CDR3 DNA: TGTGCCAGCAGCGTAGATTTGGGACAGGACACAGATACGCAGTATTTT
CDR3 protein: CASSVDLGQDTDTQYF

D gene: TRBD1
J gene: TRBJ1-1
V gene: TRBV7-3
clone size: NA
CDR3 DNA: TGTGCCAGCAGCTTTTCTCGACAGGGTGAAGCTTTCTTT
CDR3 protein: CASSFSRQGEAFF

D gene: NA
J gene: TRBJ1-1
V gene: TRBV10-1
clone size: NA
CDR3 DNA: TGCGCCAGCAGTGAGACGGGGAGAACTGAAGCTTTCTTT
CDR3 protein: CASSETGRTEAFF

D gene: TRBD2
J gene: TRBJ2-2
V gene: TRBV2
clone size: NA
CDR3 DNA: TGTGCCAGCACCCGAGAGCGCGGGGGGGCCACCGGGGAGCTGTTTTTT
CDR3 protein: CASTRERGGATGELFF

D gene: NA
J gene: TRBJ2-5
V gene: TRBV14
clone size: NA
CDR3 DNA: TGTGCCAGCAGCCAAGAAGGGGGTGAGGAGACCCAGTACTTC
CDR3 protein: CASSQEGGEETQYF